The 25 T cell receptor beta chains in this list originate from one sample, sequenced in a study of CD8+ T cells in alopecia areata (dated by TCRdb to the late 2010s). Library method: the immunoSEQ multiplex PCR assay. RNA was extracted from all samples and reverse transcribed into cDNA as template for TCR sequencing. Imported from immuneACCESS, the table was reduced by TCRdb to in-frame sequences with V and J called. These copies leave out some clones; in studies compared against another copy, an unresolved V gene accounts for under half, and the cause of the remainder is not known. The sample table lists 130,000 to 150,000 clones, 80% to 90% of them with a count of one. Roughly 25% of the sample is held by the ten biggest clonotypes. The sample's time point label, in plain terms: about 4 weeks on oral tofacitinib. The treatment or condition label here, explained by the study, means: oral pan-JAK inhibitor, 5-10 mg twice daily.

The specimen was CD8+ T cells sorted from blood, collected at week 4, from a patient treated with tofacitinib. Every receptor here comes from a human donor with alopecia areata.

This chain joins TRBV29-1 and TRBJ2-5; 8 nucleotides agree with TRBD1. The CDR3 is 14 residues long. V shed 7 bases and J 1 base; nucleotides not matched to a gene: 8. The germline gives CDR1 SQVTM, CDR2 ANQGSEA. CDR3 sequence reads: CSAGTGAFQETQYF. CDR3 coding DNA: TGCAGCGCCGGGACAGGAGCCTTCCAAGAGACCCAGTACTTC.

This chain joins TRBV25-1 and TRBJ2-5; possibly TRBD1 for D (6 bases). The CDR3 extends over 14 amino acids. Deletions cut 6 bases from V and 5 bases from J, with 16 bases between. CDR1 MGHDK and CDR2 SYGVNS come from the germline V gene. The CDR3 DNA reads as TGTGCCAGCAGCCGGAACAGGGAGCTGGAGACCCAGTACTTC. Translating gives CASSRNRELETQYF. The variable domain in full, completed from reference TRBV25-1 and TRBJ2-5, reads EADIYQTPRYLVIGTGKKITLECSQTMGHDKMYWYQQDPGMELHLIHYSYGVNSTEKGDLSSESTVSRIRTEHFPLTLESARPSHTSQYLCASSRNRELETQYFGPGTRLLVL.

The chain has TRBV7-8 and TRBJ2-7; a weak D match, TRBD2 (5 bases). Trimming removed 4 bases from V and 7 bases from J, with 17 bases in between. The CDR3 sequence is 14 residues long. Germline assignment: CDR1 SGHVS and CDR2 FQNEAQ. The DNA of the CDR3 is TGTGCCAGCAGCTCCATACATACTAGTCGGGAGCAGTACTTC. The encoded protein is CASSSIHTSREQYF.

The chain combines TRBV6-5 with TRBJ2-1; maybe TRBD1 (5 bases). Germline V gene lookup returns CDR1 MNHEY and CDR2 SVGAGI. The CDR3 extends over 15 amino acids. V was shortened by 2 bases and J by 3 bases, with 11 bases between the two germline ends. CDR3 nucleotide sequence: TGTGCCAGCAGTTACGGGGCTACAGTCTACAATGAGCAGTTCTTC. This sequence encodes CASSYGATVYNEQFF.

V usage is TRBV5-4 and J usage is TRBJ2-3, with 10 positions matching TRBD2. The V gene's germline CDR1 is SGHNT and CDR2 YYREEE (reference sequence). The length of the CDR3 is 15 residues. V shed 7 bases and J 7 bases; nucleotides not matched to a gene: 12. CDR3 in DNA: TGTGCCAGCGCCACTAGCGGGGCGGACCCTAATACGCAGTATTTT. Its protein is CASATSGADPNTQYF.

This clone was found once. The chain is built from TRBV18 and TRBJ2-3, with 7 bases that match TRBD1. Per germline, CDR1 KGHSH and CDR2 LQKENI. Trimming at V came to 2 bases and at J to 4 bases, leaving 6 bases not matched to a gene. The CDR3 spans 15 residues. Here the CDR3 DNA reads TGTGCCAGCTCACCATCCTCCGACAGGGCAGATACGCAGTATTTT. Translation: CASSPSSDRADTQYF.

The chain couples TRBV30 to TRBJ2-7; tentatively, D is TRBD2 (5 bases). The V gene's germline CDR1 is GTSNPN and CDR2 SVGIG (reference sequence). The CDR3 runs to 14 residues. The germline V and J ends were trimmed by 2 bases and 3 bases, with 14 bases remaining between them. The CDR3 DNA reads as TGTGCCTGGAGTTCCCCGGGAATCATCTACGAGCAGTACTTC. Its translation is CAWSSPGIIYEQYF.

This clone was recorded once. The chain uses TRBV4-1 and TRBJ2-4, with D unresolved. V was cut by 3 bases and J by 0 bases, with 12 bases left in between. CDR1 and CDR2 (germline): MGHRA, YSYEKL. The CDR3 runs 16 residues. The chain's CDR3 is CASSHRENIAKNIQYF. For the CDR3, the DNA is TGCGCCAGCAGCCACCGAGAGAATATAGCCAAAAACATTCAGTACTTC.

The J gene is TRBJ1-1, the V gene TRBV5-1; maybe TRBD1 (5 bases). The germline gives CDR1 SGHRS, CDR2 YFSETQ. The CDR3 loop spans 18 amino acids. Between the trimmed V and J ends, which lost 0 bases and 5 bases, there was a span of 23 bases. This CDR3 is CASSLADTTPVGGTEAFF. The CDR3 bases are TGCGCCAGCAGCTTGGCGGACACCACCCCGGTTGGGGGAACTGAAGCTTTCTTT.

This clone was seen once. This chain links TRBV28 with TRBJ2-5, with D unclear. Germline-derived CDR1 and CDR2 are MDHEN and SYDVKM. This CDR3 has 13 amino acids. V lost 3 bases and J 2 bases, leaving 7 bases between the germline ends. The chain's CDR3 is CASSLGQQETQYF. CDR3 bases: TGTGCCAGCAGTTTGGGCCAACAAGAGACCCAGTACTTC.

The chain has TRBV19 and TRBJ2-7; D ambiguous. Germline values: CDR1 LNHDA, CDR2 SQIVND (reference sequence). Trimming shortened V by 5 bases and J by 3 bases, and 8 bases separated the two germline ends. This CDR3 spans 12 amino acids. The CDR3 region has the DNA TGTGCCAGTAGTTCCGCCATCTACGAGCAGTACTTC. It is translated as CASSSAIYEQYF.

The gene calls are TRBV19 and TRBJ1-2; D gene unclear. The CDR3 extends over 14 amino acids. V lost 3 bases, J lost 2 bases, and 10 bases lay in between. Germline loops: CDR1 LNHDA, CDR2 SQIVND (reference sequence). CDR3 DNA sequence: TGTGCCAGTAGTATTGGTACAGACAACTATGGCTACACCTTC. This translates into CASSIGTDNYGYTF.

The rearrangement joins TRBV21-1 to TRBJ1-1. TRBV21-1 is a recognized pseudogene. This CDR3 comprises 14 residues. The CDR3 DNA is TGTGCCAGCAGCCACCGGGACGGGAACACTGAAGCTTTCTTT. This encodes CASSHRDGNTEAFF.

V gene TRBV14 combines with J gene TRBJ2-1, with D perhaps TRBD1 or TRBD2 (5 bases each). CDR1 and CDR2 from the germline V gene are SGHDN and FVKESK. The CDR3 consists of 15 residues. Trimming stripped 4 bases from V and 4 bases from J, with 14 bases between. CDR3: CASSRTGTAYNEQFF. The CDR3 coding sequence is TGTGCCAGCAGCCGTACCGGGACGGCTTACAATGAGCAGTTCTTC.

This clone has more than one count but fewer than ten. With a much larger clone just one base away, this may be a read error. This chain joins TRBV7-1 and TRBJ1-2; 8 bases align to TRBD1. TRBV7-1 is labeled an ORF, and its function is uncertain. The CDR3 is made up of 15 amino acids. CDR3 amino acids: CASSQDRTGQYGYTF. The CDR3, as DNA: TGCGCCAGCAGCCAAGATAGGACAGGGCAATATGGCTACACCTTC.

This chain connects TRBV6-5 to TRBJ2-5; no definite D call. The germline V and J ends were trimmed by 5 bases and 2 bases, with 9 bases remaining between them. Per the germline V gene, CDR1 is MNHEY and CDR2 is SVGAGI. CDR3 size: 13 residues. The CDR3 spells CASSEFGQETQYF. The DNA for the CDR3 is TGTGCCAGCAGTGAGTTTGGGCAAGAGACCCAGTACTTC.

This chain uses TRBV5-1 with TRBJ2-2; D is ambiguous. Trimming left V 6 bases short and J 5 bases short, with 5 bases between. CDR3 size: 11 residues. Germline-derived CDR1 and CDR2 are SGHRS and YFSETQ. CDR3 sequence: CASTRTGELFF. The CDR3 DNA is TGCGCCAGCACCCGGACCGGGGAGCTGTTTTTT.

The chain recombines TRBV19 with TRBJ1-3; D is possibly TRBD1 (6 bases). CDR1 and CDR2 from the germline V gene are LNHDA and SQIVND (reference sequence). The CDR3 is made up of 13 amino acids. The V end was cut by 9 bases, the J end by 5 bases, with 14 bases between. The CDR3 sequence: CASRLDSRNTIYF. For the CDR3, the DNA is TGTGCCAGCCGTTTGGACAGCCGAAACACCATATATTTT.

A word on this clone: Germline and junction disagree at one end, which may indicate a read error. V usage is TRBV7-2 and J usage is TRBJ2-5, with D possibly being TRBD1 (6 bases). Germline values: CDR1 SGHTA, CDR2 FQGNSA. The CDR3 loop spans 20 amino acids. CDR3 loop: CASSVAGWTEGFGGQETQYF. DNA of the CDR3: TGTGCCAGCAGCGTAGCCGGCTGGACAGAGGGTTTTGGGGGCCAAGAGACCCAGTACTTC.

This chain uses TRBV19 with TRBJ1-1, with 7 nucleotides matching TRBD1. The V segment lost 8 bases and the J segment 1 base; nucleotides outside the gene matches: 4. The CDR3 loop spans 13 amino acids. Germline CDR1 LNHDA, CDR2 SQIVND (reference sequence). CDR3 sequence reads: CASCWTGNTEAFF. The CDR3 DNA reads TGTGCCAGTTGTTGGACAGGGAACACTGAAGCTTTCTTT. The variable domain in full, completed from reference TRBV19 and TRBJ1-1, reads DGGITQSPKYLFRKEGQNVTLSCEQNLNHDAMYWYRQDPGQGLRLIYYSQIVNDFQKGDIAEGYSVSREKKESFPLTVTSAQKNPTAFYLCASCWTGNTEAFFGQGTRLTVV.

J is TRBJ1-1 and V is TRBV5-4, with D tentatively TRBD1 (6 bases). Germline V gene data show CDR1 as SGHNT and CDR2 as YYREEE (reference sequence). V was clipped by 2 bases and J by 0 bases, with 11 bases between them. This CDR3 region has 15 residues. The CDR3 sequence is CASSFGYRVNTEAFF. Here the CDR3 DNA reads TGTGCCAGCAGCTTCGGCTACAGGGTGAACACTGAAGCTTTCTTT.

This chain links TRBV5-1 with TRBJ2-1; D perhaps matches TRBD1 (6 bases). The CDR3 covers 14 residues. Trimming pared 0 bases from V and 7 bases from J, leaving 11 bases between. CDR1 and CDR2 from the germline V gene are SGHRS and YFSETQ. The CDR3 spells CASSLAQGSNEQFF. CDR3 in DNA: TGCGCCAGCAGCTTGGCACAGGGTAGTAATGAGCAGTTCTTC.

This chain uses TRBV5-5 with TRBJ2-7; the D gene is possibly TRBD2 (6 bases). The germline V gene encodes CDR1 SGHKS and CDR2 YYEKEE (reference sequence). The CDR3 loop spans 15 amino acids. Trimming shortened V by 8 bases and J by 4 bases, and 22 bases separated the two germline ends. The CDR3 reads CASKSDPGGAYEQYF. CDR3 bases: TGTGCCAGTAAATCAGATCCAGGCGGGGCGTACGAGCAGTACTTC.

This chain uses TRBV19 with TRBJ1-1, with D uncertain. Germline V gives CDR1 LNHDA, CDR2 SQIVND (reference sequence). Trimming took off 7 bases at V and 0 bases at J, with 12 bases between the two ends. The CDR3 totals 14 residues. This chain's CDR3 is CASTPEGLNTEAFF. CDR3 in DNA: TGTGCCAGTACCCCGGAGGGCTTGAACACTGAAGCTTTCTTT.

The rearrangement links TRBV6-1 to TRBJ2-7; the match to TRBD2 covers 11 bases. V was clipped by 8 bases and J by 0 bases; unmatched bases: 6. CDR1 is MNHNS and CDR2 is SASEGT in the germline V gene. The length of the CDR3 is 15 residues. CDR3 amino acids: CASPTTSGASYEQYF. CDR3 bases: TGTGCCAGCCCGACGACTAGCGGGGCCTCCTACGAGCAGTACTTC.